This TCR beta chain was obtained from a study of blood T cells in healthy people across ages. Combining a sample-barcoded 5' primer with a J-beta primer mix, a second PCR ran for roughly 6 to 12 cycles. TCRdb recomputed calls from the 5' RACE reads with MiXCR, one row per CDR3 protein. The sample has 2 million or so distinct CDR3 sequences; roughly 49% are singletons. The CDR3 has 15 amino acids. The TCR was taken from a woman aged 40 to 50 in good health. The rearrangement joins TRBV12-1 to TRBJ2-4; the table's D call, TRBD1, has no DNA check behind it. TRBV12-1 is recorded as a pseudogene. The sample was blood. The CDR3 DNA reads TGTGCCAGCAGCTTCCCGACAGGGCCCAGAAACATTCAGTACTTC. It translates to CASSFPTGPRNIQYF.